Listed here are 27 T cell receptor beta chains from one sample, sequenced in a study of cytomegalovirus exposure and HLA in healthy donors (dated by TCRdb to the late 2010s). The method behind the library was the immunoSEQ multiplex PCR assay. A mixture of 60 forward primers for TCR Vbeta segments and 13 reverse primers for TCR Jbeta segments was used in the multiplex PCR. Sourced from immuneACCESS, this table was stored by TCRdb with only in-frame sequences that have V and J called. A share of the clones is absent; for the studies checked, an unresolved V gene accounts for under half, and the remainder has no known explanation. In this sample the table shows about 140,000 clones, more than 70% of which occur a single time. Less than 1.5% of the sample is in the top ten clones. Sample: PBMCs. These receptors came from a male donor in good health and CMV-seropositive.

The V call is TRBV5-1, the J call TRBJ2-5; 8 positions match TRBD2. V lost 0 bases to trimming and J lost 4 bases; unmatched junction nucleotides: 5. This CDR3 comprises 15 residues. Germline lookup yields CDR1 SGHRS and CDR2 YFSETQ. The CDR3 is CASSLAGGLSETQYF. DNA of the CDR3: TGCGCCAGCAGCTTGGCGGGGGGGTTATCAGAGACCCAGTACTTC.

This clone was counted a few times. This chain links TRBV7-6 with TRBJ1-6, with D maybe TRBD1 (5 bases). The V gene lost 5 bases and the J gene lost 4 bases, with 15 bases spanning the gap. CDR3 length equals 16 residues. In germline, CDR1 is SGHVS, CDR2 FNYEAQ. The chain's CDR3 is CASSPQDSFYNSPLHF. The CDR3 bases are TGTGCCAGCAGCCCTCAAGACAGTTTTTATAATTCACCCCTCCACTTT.

V is TRBV2 and J is TRBJ2-1, with D maybe TRBD1 (6 bases). The CDR3 length is 15 residues. The ends were cut back, 5 bases at V and 9 bases at J, with 20 bases in the middle. CDR1 SNHLY and CDR2 FYNNEI come from the germline V gene. This CDR3 reads CASSIPGTPLLEQFF. The CDR3 DNA reads as TGTGCCAGCAGTATTCCCGGGACACCGCTACTTGAGCAGTTCTTC.

The count of this clone is one. The CDR3, as DNA: TGTGCCAGCAGCTTGGGACTTACCACAGATACGCAGTATTTT. It encodes CASSLGLTTDTQYF. The chain combines TRBV5-6 with TRBJ2-3; D unclear. CDR1 and CDR2 from the germline V gene are SGHDT and YYEEEE. V lost 0 bases and J lost 2, with 7 bases in between. The CDR3 covers 14 residues.

This chain joins TRBV9 and TRBJ2-5, with 10 bases that match TRBD2. Trimming removed 4 bases from V and 5 bases from J; junction bases left unmatched: 8. CDR1 is SGDLS, CDR2 YYNGEE, per germline. This CDR3 has 15 residues. This chain's CDR3 is CASSPGSGGRETQYF. The CDR3 bases are TGTGCCAGCAGCCCAGGTAGCGGGGGGCGGGAGACCCAGTACTTC.

The chain carries TRBV5-1 and TRBJ1-1, with TRBD1 as a possible D gene (5 bases). Trimming pared 2 bases from V and 2 bases from J, leaving 10 bases between. The CDR3 loop spans 14 amino acids. Germline V gene sequence: CDR1 SGHRS, CDR2 YFSETQ. The CDR3 spells CASSFGRANTEAFF. The CDR3 DNA reads TGCGCCAGCAGCTTCGGCAGGGCCAACACTGAAGCTTTCTTT.

The rearrangement joins TRBV7-6 to TRBJ2-7; TRBD2 aligns across 10 bases. The germline gives CDR1 SGHVS, CDR2 FNYEAQ. CDR3 length equals 14 residues. V gave up 3 bases and J gave up 3 bases; unmatched junction bases: 2. In DNA form, the CDR3 reads TGTGCCAGCAGCTTTGGACTAGCGGACTACGAGCAGTACTTC. Its translation: CASSFGLADYEQYF.

With respect to this clone: Other DNA sequences in the sample encode the same CDR3. This chain connects TRBV9 to TRBJ2-3; 12 bases agree with TRBD2. CDR3 length: 15 residues. Trimming at V came to 3 bases and at J to 5 bases, leaving 4 bases not matched to a gene. Germline values: CDR1 SGDLS, CDR2 YYNGEE. The CDR3 bases are TGTGCCAGCAGCGCTAGCGGGAGGGCCAAAGATACGCAGTATTTT. Translated, it gives CASSASGRAKDTQYF.

The V and J genes are TRBV28 and TRBJ2-7; weak D call: TRBD1 (5 bases). CDR1 is MDHEN, CDR2 SYDVKM, per germline. Trimming cost V 2 bases and J 0 bases, with 8 bases left between them. The CDR3 has 14 amino acids. This chain's CDR3 is CASSLATGSYEQYF. DNA of the CDR3: TGTGCCAGCAGTTTAGCTACAGGCTCCTACGAGCAGTACTTC.

This sequence joins TRBV27 and TRBJ2-2; 9 bases match TRBD1. The V segment lost 4 bases and the J segment 6 bases; nucleotides outside the gene matches: 9. The CDR3 totals 16 residues. Germline lookup yields CDR1 MNHEY and CDR2 SMNVEV (reference sequence). CDR3 bases: TGTGCCAGCAGTTCCTGGGGACAGGGTGATTCCGGGGAGCTGTTTTTT. It is translated as CASSSWGQGDSGELFF.

The rearrangement links TRBV27 to TRBJ2-7; TRBD1 matches at 7 bases. Germline CDR1 and CDR2: MNHEY and SMNVEV (reference sequence). The CDR3 is made up of 17 amino acids. Trimming took 6 bases from V and 1 from J; bases not matched to a gene: 15. The CDR3 sequence is CASSRYPGTEMSYEQYF. As DNA, the CDR3 is TGTGCCAGCAGCCGCTATCCCGGGACAGAGATGTCCTACGAGCAGTACTTC.

This clone was counted a single time. This chain uses TRBV7-3 with TRBJ2-3; D is uncertain. The CDR3 is 14 residues long. Trimming took 5 bases from V and 4 from J, leaving 13 bases between them. Germline CDR1 SGHTA, CDR2 FQGTGA. The CDR3 loop reads CASSADLGSDTQYF. The DNA of the CDR3 is TGTGCCAGCAGCGCCGATTTGGGCTCAGATACGCAGTATTTT.

This clone was observed a few times. The V call is TRBV6-1, the J call TRBJ1-2; D is possibly TRBD1 (6 bases). The germline V gene encodes CDR1 MNHNS and CDR2 SASEGT. The CDR3 consists of 14 residues. V lost 1 base to trimming and J lost 6 bases, with 12 bases between them. The CDR3 nucleotides are TGTGCCAGCAGTGAAGATAGGGGGTTTAATGGCTACACCTTC. The encoded protein is CASSEDRGFNGYTF.

This clone was recorded once. This chain uses TRBV6-6 with TRBJ2-5; 7 positions match TRBD2. The V gene's germline CDR1 is MNHNY and CDR2 SVGAGI (reference sequence). With V trimmed by 8 bases and J by 11 bases, 17 bases remained unmatched. The CDR3 length is 14 residues. This CDR3 is CASSLGGSTREQYF. CDR3 coding DNA: TGTGCCAGCTCCCTCGGGGGGTCAACACGGGAGCAGTACTTC.

The chain has TRBV18 and TRBJ1-3; 12 positions match TRBD1. Trimming at V came to 4 bases and at J to 2 bases, leaving 12 bases not matched to a gene. Germline values: CDR1 KGHSH, CDR2 LQKENI. The CDR3 runs 19 residues. This CDR3 reads CASSRTGTGGGLTGNTIYF. CDR3 in DNA: TGTGCCAGCTCACGGACCGGGACAGGGGGCGGATTAACTGGAAACACCATATATTTT.

This chain joins TRBV7-3 and TRBJ2-1, with 11 bases identical to TRBD2. The J segment lost 7 bases and the V segment lost 1 base, leaving 9 bases of the junction unmatched. This CDR3 has 17 amino acids. Germline assignment: CDR1 SGHTA and CDR2 FQGTGA. The chain's CDR3 is CASSLSSGGAFGNEQFF. The CDR3 bases are TGTGCCAGCAGCTTAAGTAGCGGGGGGGCCTTTGGGAATGAGCAGTTCTTC.

The rearrangement links TRBV6-5 to TRBJ2-3, with D tentatively TRBD1 (5 bases). V lost 3 bases, J lost 6 bases, and 19 bases lay in between. This CDR3 region has 16 residues. Per germline, CDR1 MNHEY and CDR2 SVGAGI. The CDR3 DNA reads as TGTGCCAGCAGTTATTTATCTGGGGCAGATCTTGATACGCAGTATTTT. Encoded protein: CASSYLSGADLDTQYF.

This rearrangement joins TRBV10-1 to TRBJ1-1; 7 nucleotides align to TRBD1. Germline CDR1 reads WNHNN; CDR2 reads SYGVQD (reference sequence). J was trimmed by 1 base and V by 5 bases; bases with no gene match: 4. CDR3 length: 14 amino acids. CDR3 nucleotide sequence: TGCGCCAGCAGTCAGGGACAGCCGAACACTGAAGCTTTCTTT. This sequence encodes CASSQGQPNTEAFF.

This chain links TRBV5-1 with TRBJ1-4; tentatively, D is TRBD1 (5 bases). The germline V gene has CDR1 SGHRS and CDR2 YFSETQ. The CDR3 extends over 16 amino acids. The ends were cut back, 2 bases at V and 3 bases at J, with 14 bases in the middle. The CDR3 spells CASSFGGRVSNEKLFF. The CDR3 coding sequence is TGCGCCAGCAGCTTCGGTGGCAGGGTTTCTAATGAAAAACTGTTTTTT. Full variable domain (outside the CDR3, taken from reference TRBV5-1 and TRBJ1-4): KAGVTQTPRYLIKTRGQQVTLSCSPISGHRSVSWYQQTPGQGLQFLFEYFSETQRNKGNFPGRFSGRQFSNSRSEMNVSTLELGDSALYLCASSFGGRVSNEKLFFGSGTQLSVL.

Regarding this clone: This same CDR3 is encoded by further DNA sequences in the sample. The chain links TRBV5-4 to TRBJ2-7; 14 nucleotides match TRBD2. This CDR3 has 17 residues. CDR1 is SGHNT and CDR2 is YYREEE in the germline V gene (reference sequence). Trimming cost V 2 bases and J 5 bases; bases outside gene matches: 9. The CDR3 sequence is CASSLSPTSGGANEQYF. In DNA form, the CDR3 reads TGTGCCAGCAGCTTATCCCCGACTAGCGGGGGGGCTAACGAGCAGTACTTC.

V gene TRBV14 combines with J gene TRBJ2-7; tentatively, D is TRBD1 (7 bases). The CDR3 spans 15 residues. The germline V gene has CDR1 SGHDN and CDR2 FVKESK. V shed 7 bases and J shed 3 bases, with 19 bases lying between them. Here the CDR3 reads CASNAPGRGVYEQYF. CDR3 bases: TGTGCCAGCAACGCACCCGGCAGGGGGGTCTACGAGCAGTACTTC.

DNA of the CDR3: TGTGCCAGCAGTCGGGACAGGCTCCAAGAGACCCAGTACTTC. This gives the protein CASSRDRLQETQYF. The gene calls are TRBV6-5 and TRBJ2-5; TRBD1 agrees at 8 bases. Germline loops: CDR1 MNHEY, CDR2 SVGAGI. This CDR3 contains 14 residues. V shed 5 bases, J shed 1 base, and the junction held 3 bases outside the gene matches.

The CDR3 coding sequence is TGTGCCAGCAGTACAGGGGGCGTCTGGGACACTGAAGCTTTCTTT. The encoded protein is CASSTGGVWDTEAFF. This chain joins TRBV9 and TRBJ1-1; 9 nucleotides line up with TRBD1. CDR3 length: 15 amino acids. The V gene's germline CDR1 is SGDLS and CDR2 YYNGEE. V was clipped by 5 bases and J by 3 bases; unmatched bases: 8.

V and J are TRBV27 and TRBJ2-3; TRBD2 matches at 11 bases. Looked up from germline, CDR1 is MNHEY and CDR2 is SMNVEV (reference sequence). CDR3 size: 18 residues. V shed 2 bases and J 6 bases; nucleotides not matched to a gene: 13. The CDR3 DNA reads TGTGCCAGCAGTTTACCCCCGGCTAGCGGGGGGATGTCGGATACGCAGTATTTT. Protein sequence: CASSLPPASGGMSDTQYF.

The chain links TRBV5-1 to TRBJ2-5; D might be TRBD1 (5 bases). Germline assignment: CDR1 SGHRS and CDR2 YFSETQ. This CDR3 has 13 amino acids. Trimming removed 0 bases at V and 2 bases at J, with 5 bases between. For the CDR3, the DNA is TGCGCCAGCAGCTTGGGACAGCAAGAGACCCAGTACTTC. Translation: CASSLGQQETQYF.

The CDR3: CASSQDSTDTQYF. The CDR3 coding sequence is TGCGCCAGCAGCCAAGATAGTACAGATACGCAGTATTTT. The genes are TRBV4-1 and TRBJ2-3; D unclear. Deletions cut 0 bases from V and 3 bases from J, with 4 bases between. The CDR3 has 13 amino acids. The germline V gene has CDR1 MGHRA and CDR2 YSYEKL.

The chain combines TRBV5-4 with TRBJ1-1; TRBD1 might be the D (5 bases). There are 14 residues in the CDR3. V gave up 4 bases and J gave up 1 base, with 11 bases separating them. Looked up from germline, CDR1 is SGHNT and CDR2 is YYREEE (reference sequence). The CDR3 loop is CASSAGQRNTEAFF. As DNA, the CDR3 is TGTGCCAGCAGCGCGGGGCAACGGAACACTGAAGCTTTCTTT.